The source of this T cell receptor (beta chain) is a study of blood T cell repertoires in COVID-19 (dated by TCRdb to 2018 to 2021). General notes on the study: Samples covering the acute and convalescent phases of COVID-19 were provided by collaborators in the United States, Italy and Spain. The material from the prospective study consisted of cDNA or gDNA derived from T cells, B-cell-depleted T cells, or PBMCs. The dataset comprised deeply sampled blood TCRbeta repertoires from subjects exposed to, actively infected with, or recovered from COVID-19. The repertoires were made available in a free public database intended to serve as a resource for research on the immune response to SARS-CoV-2. Samples were obtained from the ongoing ImmuneRACE study (first 160 participants) and from 950 to 1,500 subjects provided by 6 global collaborators. The sample metadata nearly always contained a de-identified subject ID, COVID-19 status, age in years and sex. HLA class I and class II types, where available, came from metadata supplied by the sample provider rather than from assay-based typing. Study-level results and caveats: How much clinical and demographic metadata was included differed by source and by participant, and the metadata was provided uncurated.

Based on the germline V gene, the CDR1 and CDR2 sequences are MNHEY and SVGEGT. The CDR3 holds 13 amino acids from the cysteine to the phenylalanine. CDR3 DNA only is kept here, 39 bases in frame from base 1. V lost 6 bases and J lost 6 bases; the stretch between them is 12 bases long. TCRbeta CDR3 regions were amplified from genomic DNA by means of the immunoSEQ Assay, a bias-controlled multiplex PCR. In the source study's methods: The number of nucleated cells in each sample was estimated by amplification of reference gene primers within the assay. Sequence reads were collapsed and filtered to measure the absolute abundance of every unique TCRbeta CDR3 rearrangement. Productive Simpson clonality was computed per sample as the square root of Simpson's diversity index over productive rearrangements. TCRdb's version of the immuneACCESS table is confined to in-frame rearrangements and falls short of the full clone set. An unresolved V gene accounts for under half of the shortfall where checked; the remainder is of unknown origin. Clone size and V and J calls were adopted from that table, with D and trimming inferred from the DNA. Across this sample there are around 63,000 clones, with over 75% seen only once. Around 6.3% of the sample is taken by the ten largest.

In the case of this clone: No cognate antigen has been identified for it. No much larger clone exists at a distance of one base, and base qualities are not known.

Each collaborating institution followed its own protocols to collect whole blood in K2EDTA tubes. For TCRbeta analysis, collaborator samples were shipped as frozen whole blood, as isolated PBMCs, or as DNA extracted from either sample type. The sequence joins TRBV6-2 or TRBV6-3 to TRBJ2-1; tentative D gene TRBD1, with 5 bases matching. Sequencing was carried out using peripheral blood. This sequence originates from a man aged 55 to 69 with acute or convalescent COVID-19. In nucleotides, the sequence is TGTGCCAGCAGCTCGGCAGGGTCCAATGAGCAGTTCTTC. Translated, it reads CASSSAGSNEQFF.